This TCR beta chain was sequenced for a study of blood T cell repertoires in COVID-19. At the level of the study: Nucleic acid was either cDNA or gDNA, and it came from T cells, B-cell-depleted T cells, or PBMCs.

Germline V gene sequence: CDR1 LNHNV, CDR2 YYDKDF (reference sequence). V lost 2 bases, J lost 0 bases, and 4 bases stayed unmatched. This CDR3 region has 17 residues. How the authors handled the data: Using reference gene primer amplification, nucleated cell counts were estimated. Generated by immunoSEQ multiplex PCR, the TCRdb table keeps only in-frame clones and is missing some. V, J and clone size are taken as reported in that table, and D and trimming were inferred from the DNA itself. The sample includes 200,000 or so clones, 85% to 90% of them seen just once. The chain carries TRBV15 and TRBJ2-6; 7 positions match TRBD2. This TCR was sampled from a woman aged 55-70 years with acute or convalescent COVID-19. Sequences were obtained from peripheral blood. The CDR3 DNA sequence: TGTGCCACCAGCAGAAGGCTAGCGGTCTCTGGGGCCAACGTCCTGACTTTC. It is translated as CATSRRLAVSGANVLTF. The full variable domain, in which reference TRBV15 and TRBJ2-6 provide the parts outside the CDR3, is DAMVIQNPRYQVTQFGKPVTLSCSQTLNHNVMYWYQQKSSQAPKLLFHYYDKDFNNEADTPDNFQSRRPNTSFCFLDIRSPGLGDTAMYLCATSRRLAVSGANVLTFGAGSRLTVL.